This T cell receptor (beta chain) was recorded in a study of shared clonotypes between healthy human individuals. Study observations and caveats: An anticipated effect of sequencing depth on clonotype sharing among donors was recognized. Rarefaction exposed incomplete sorted-subset sequencing despite large depth. Estimated richness values were generally larger in naive subsets than in memory subsets.

Assay used: immunoSEQ multiplex PCR; TCRdb lists only in-frame clones, some missing. The sample includes 550,000 to 750,000 clones, 90% to 95% of them seen just once. For this clone: What it recognizes is unknown.

Naive CD8 isolation took CD45RO-negative cells positively selected for CCR7 and excluded terminally differentiated effector memory CD45RA+ cells. CDR1 and CDR2 from the germline V gene are MGHRA and YSYEKL. Trimming cost V 0 bases and J 0 bases, with 12 bases left between them. The CDR3 contains 17 residues. The genes are TRBV4-1 and TRBJ2-1, with D maybe TRBD1 (5 bases). The sequence derives from a man aged 25 to 40 in good health. Sequencing was performed on naive CD8+ T cells sorted from blood. CDR3 region: CASSQDSSDSSYNEQFF. The DNA for the CDR3 is TGCGCCAGCAGCCAAGATTCCTCTGACAGCTCCTACAATGAGCAGTTCTTC.